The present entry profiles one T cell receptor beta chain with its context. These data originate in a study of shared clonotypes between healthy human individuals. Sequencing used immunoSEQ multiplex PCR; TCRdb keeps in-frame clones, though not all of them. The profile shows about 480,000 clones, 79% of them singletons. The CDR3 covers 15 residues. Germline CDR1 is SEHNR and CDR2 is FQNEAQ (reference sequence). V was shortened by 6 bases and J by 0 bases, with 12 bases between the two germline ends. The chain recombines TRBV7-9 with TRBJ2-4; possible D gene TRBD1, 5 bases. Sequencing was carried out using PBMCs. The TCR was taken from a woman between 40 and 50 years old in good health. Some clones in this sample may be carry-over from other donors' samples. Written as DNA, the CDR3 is TGTGCCAGCAGTCCACAGGTGTTAGCCAAAAACATTCAGTACTTC. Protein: CASSPQVLAKNIQYF.